The 3 T cell receptor beta chains listed next were all sequenced from one sample in a study of T cell responses to AZD1222 COVID-19 vaccine. The table came from immunoSEQ multiplex PCR; TCRdb's copy has only in-frame clones and leaves some out. The data contain over 200,000 clones, about 94% of them seen just once; the ten biggest clones take up approximately 1.5%. The specimen was peripheral blood, collected 28 days after the second dose of the MenACWY control vaccine. All receptors come from an adult who received the MenACWY meningococcal vaccine as a control.

The chain combines TRBV9 with TRBJ2-2; TRBD2 agrees at 15 bases. Unmatched junction bases numbered 7, after V lost 4 bases and J lost 3 bases. The CDR3 loop spans 18 amino acids. Germline V gene sequence: CDR1 SGDLS, CDR2 YYNGEE. Here the CDR3 DNA reads TGTGCCAGCAGCCTCCGGACTAGCGGGGGGGAACACACCGGGGAGCTGTTTTTT. This gives the protein CASSLRTSGGEHTGELFF.

The V call is TRBV5-4, the J call TRBJ1-3; D gene unclear. The V gene lost 5 bases and the J gene lost 2 bases, with 14 bases spanning the gap. The CDR3 runs 15 residues. CDR1 SGHNT and CDR2 YYREEE come from the germline V gene (reference sequence). CDR3 DNA sequence: TGTGCCAGCAGAATGGAGTCTGGGGCTGGAAACACCATATATTTT. It translates to CASRMESGAGNTIYF.

This chain uses TRBV30 with TRBJ1-1; D gene uncertain. V was cut by 3 bases and J by 0 bases, with 8 bases left in between. Germline V CDR1 and CDR2: GTSNPN, SVGIG (reference sequence). The CDR3 length is 13 residues. The CDR3 bases are TGTGCCTGGAGGACACCGATGAACACTGAAGCTTTCTTT. This gives the protein CAWRTPMNTEAFF. Full variable domain (rest looked up from reference TRBV30 and TRBJ1-1): SQTIHQWPATLVQPVGSPLSLECTVEGTSNPNLYWYRQAAGRGLQLLFYSVGIGQISSEVPQNLSASRPQDRQFILSSKKLLLSDSGFYLCAWRTPMNTEAFFGQGTRLTVV.